The 19 T cell receptor beta chains in this list originate from one sample, sequenced in a study of cytomegalovirus exposure and HLA in healthy donors. It was with 60 Vbeta and 13 Jbeta primers that the PCR ran. The method was immunoSEQ multiplex PCR; TCRdb's version includes in-frame clones alone and lacks a portion of them. The sample lists some 74,000 clones, around 82% occurring once. Sequencing was performed on PBMCs. The source of these receptors is a male donor in good health and CMV-seronegative.

The V gene is TRBV9, the J gene TRBJ2-3, with D unclear. CDR3 size: 13 residues. V was clipped by 2 bases and J by 0 bases, with 4 bases between them. Germline CDR1 is SGDLS and CDR2 is YYNGEE. The CDR3 region is CASSVTSTDTQYF. The CDR3, as DNA: TGTGCCAGCAGCGTTACTAGCACAGATACGCAGTATTTT.

This chain joins TRBV6-5 and TRBJ2-1; no clear D gene. Trimming shortened V by 4 bases and J by 5 bases, and 9 bases separated the two germline ends. Per germline, CDR1 MNHEY and CDR2 SVGAGI. The CDR3 contains 13 residues. The CDR3 DNA sequence: TGTGCCAGCAGTTCAGAGACAAACAATGAGCAGTTCTTC. It yields the protein CASSSETNNEQFF.

The count of this clone is one. The chain is built from TRBV6-5 and TRBJ2-5; 8 nucleotides line up with TRBD1. Germline V gene data show CDR1 as MNHEY and CDR2 as SVGAGI. The CDR3 covers 13 residues. V lost 6 bases and J lost 3; bases outside the gene matches: 3. This CDR3 reads CASRRQGKETQYF. The CDR3, as DNA: TGTGCCAGCAGACGACAGGGGAAAGAGACCCAGTACTTC.

As to this clone: Compared with germline, one end of the junction differs, possibly owing to a read error. The chain joins TRBV6-5 to TRBJ1-1, with a weak D call TRBD1 (6 bases). Germline V gives CDR1 MNHEY, CDR2 SVGAGI. This CDR3 contains 13 residues. The chain's CDR3 is CASSYSQGGDFEF. The CDR3 DNA is TGTGCCAGCAGTTACTCACAGGGAGGGGACTTTGAGTTT.

The gene calls are TRBV6-1 and TRBJ2-5, with D maybe TRBD1 (7 bases). V lost 4 bases and J 5 bases, leaving 17 bases between the germline ends. CDR1 is MNHNS and CDR2 is SASEGT in the germline V gene. This CDR3 is built from 15 residues. The CDR3 is CASSAGQGGVETQYF. The CDR3 nucleotides are TGTGCCAGCAGTGCGGGCCAGGGGGGAGTGGAGACCCAGTACTTC.

V gene TRBV5-1 combines with J gene TRBJ2-1; 10 bases match TRBD2. Germline CDR1 reads SGHRS; CDR2 reads YFSETQ. The CDR3 consists of 16 residues. V shed 2 bases, J shed 5 bases, and the junction held 7 bases outside the gene matches. The chain's CDR3 is CASSLLAGHTNNEQFF. The CDR3 DNA is TGCGCCAGCAGCTTACTAGCGGGGCACACAAACAATGAGCAGTTCTTC.

This chain joins TRBV10-2 and TRBJ1-1; D is perhaps TRBD1 (6 bases). Germline CDR1 and CDR2: WSHSY and SAAADI. V was pared by 0 bases and J by 6 bases, with 14 bases between. This CDR3 spans 15 amino acids. CDR3: CASSESGGRIPEAFF. The CDR3 DNA is TGCGCCAGCAGTGAGTCTGGGGGCAGGATACCTGAAGCTTTCTTT.

This clone was picked up a small number of times. The chain joins TRBV9 to TRBJ2-2, with unresolved D. V was clipped by 5 bases and J by 8 bases, with 10 bases between them. This CDR3 is built from 12 residues. In germline, CDR1 is SGDLS, CDR2 YYNGEE. The CDR3 nucleotides read TGTGCCAGCAGTTCCGGTTATGGGGAGCTGTTTTTT. Its protein product is CASSSGYGELFF.

A note on this clone: Mismatch with germline at one junction end may stem from a read error. V usage is TRBV5-6 and J usage is TRBJ1-2, with 10 bases lining up with TRBD1. CDR1 and CDR2 from the germline V gene are SGHDT and YYEEEE. This CDR3 is 15 amino acids long. The CDR3 DNA is TGTGCCAGCAGCTTGGGCCTGACAGGGGGCTATGGCTACCCCTTC. Translated, it gives CASSLGLTGGYGYPF.

The rearrangement uses TRBV19 and TRBJ2-1, with 9 bases lining up with TRBD2. There are 15 residues in the CDR3. The V and J ends lost 1 base and 6 bases, in that order; junction bases with no gene match: 4. Germline V gene data show CDR1 as LNHDA and CDR2 as SQIVND (reference sequence). CDR3 DNA: TGTGCCAGTAGTATAGGCGGGAGGGCCGTCAATGAGCAGTTCTTC. It specifies CASSIGGRAVNEQFF. The variable domain in full, with the rest retrieved from reference TRBV19 and TRBJ2-1, is DGGITQSPKYLFRKEGQNVTLSCEQNLNHDAMYWYRQDPGQGLRLIYYSQIVNDFQKGDIAEGYSVSREKKESFPLTVTSAQKNPTAFYLCASSIGGRAVNEQFFGPGTRLTVL.

This sequence joins TRBV30 and TRBJ2-5, with D possibly matching TRBD1 (5 bases). This CDR3 is 14 amino acids long. The V end lost 0 bases, the J end lost 0 bases, and 8 bases lay between the germline ends. Germline CDR1 and CDR2: GTSNPN and SVGIG (reference sequence). The CDR3 DNA sequence: TGTGCCTGGAGTGTTTCCAGGGACCAAGAGACCCAGTACTTC. Protein sequence: CAWSVSRDQETQYF.

This sequence joins TRBV10-2 and TRBJ2-1; 10 nucleotides align to TRBD2. The CDR3 has 16 amino acids. The germline V gene encodes CDR1 WSHSY and CDR2 SAAADI. The junction had 10 bases not matched to a gene; V was cut back by 7 bases and J by 4 bases. CDR3 sequence reads: CASMTPSSGSYNEQFF. For the CDR3, the DNA is TGCGCCAGCATGACCCCATCTAGCGGGAGTTACAATGAGCAGTTCTTC.

This chain links TRBV9 with TRBJ1-2; no definite D call. The CDR3 is 16 amino acids. Germline lookup yields CDR1 SGDLS and CDR2 YYNGEE. The ends were cut back, 4 bases at V and 0 bases at J, with 16 bases in the middle. The CDR3 DNA sequence: TGTGCCAGCAGCCCCAGAAATACAGCTCCTAACTATGGCTACACCTTC. This encodes CASSPRNTAPNYGYTF.

The rearrangement uses TRBV2 and TRBJ2-3, with 7 bases matching TRBD2. This CDR3 contains 16 residues. The V gene end was trimmed by 6 bases and the J gene end by 6 bases; junction bases not matched to a gene: 15. The germline V gene encodes CDR1 SNHLY and CDR2 FYNNEI. CDR3 bases: TGTGCCAGCAGGGCAATACGGGGAAGCGGGGTGGATACGCAGTATTTT. Its translation is CASRAIRGSGVDTQYF.

The chain has TRBV13 and TRBJ2-1; a possible D gene is TRBD1 (5 bases). CDR1 is PRHDT, CDR2 FYEKMQ, per germline (reference sequence). The V end lost 7 bases, the J end lost 0 bases, and 13 bases lay between the germline ends. The CDR3 totals 15 residues. The CDR3 region has the DNA TGTGCCAGCACCTCGTGGCAGGGCTCCTACAATGAGCAGTTCTTC. Amino acids: CASTSWQGSYNEQFF.

This chain uses TRBV14 with TRBJ2-1, with D hard to call. The germline V and J ends were trimmed by 1 base and 0 bases, with 10 bases remaining between them. The CDR3 runs to 16 residues. The germline gives CDR1 SGHDN, CDR2 FVKESK. The CDR3 spells CASSQGFFSSYNEQFF. The CDR3 DNA is TGTGCCAGCAGCCAAGGCTTTTTCAGCTCCTACAATGAGCAGTTCTTC.

This chain joins TRBV27 and TRBJ2-1; 12 bases are shared with TRBD2. The CDR3 length is 15 residues. Trimming took 5 bases from V and 3 from J; bases not matched to a gene: 2. Germline loops: CDR1 MNHEY, CDR2 SMNVEV (reference sequence). The CDR3 nucleotides read TGTGCCAGCAGTCAGACTAGCGGGGGCTACAATGAGCAGTTCTTC. It encodes CASSQTSGGYNEQFF.

This clone appeared a single time. V and J are TRBV30 and TRBJ1-2; no reliable D call. CDR1 and CDR2 (germline): GTSNPN, SVGIG (reference sequence). The CDR3 is 12 amino acids. V lost 0 bases and J 5 bases, leaving 7 bases between the germline ends. The CDR3 region has the DNA TGTGCCTGGAGTGTTACTGTATATGGCTACACCTTC. Protein sequence: CAWSVTVYGYTF.

This chain connects TRBV13 to TRBJ1-2; a weak D match, TRBD1 (5 bases). CDR3 length: 14 amino acids. Looked up from germline, CDR1 is PRHDT and CDR2 is FYEKMQ (reference sequence). The germline V and J ends were trimmed by 0 bases and 3 bases, with 8 bases remaining between them. The CDR3 protein is CASSLGAGHYGYTF. CDR3 nucleotide sequence: TGTGCCAGCAGCTTAGGGGCAGGGCACTATGGCTACACCTTC.